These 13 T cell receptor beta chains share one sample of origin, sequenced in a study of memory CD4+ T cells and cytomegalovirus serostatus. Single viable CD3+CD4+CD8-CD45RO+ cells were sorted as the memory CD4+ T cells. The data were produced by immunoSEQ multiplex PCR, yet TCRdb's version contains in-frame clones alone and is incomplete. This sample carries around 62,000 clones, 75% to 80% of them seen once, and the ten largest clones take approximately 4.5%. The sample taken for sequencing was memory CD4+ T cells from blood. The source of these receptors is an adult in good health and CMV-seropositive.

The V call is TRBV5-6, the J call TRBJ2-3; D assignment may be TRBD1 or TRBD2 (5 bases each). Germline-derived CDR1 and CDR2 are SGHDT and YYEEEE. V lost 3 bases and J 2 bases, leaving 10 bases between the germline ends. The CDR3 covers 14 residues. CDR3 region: CASSWGSDTDTQYF. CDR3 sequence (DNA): TGTGCCAGCAGCTGGGGGTCGGACACAGATACGCAGTATTTT.

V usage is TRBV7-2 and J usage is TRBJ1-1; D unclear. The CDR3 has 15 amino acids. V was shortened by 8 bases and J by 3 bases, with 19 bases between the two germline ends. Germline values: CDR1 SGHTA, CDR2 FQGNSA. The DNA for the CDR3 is TGTGCCAGCGGACCTTTCCCGGGAGAGTACACTGAAGCTTTCTTT. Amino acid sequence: CASGPFPGEYTEAFF.

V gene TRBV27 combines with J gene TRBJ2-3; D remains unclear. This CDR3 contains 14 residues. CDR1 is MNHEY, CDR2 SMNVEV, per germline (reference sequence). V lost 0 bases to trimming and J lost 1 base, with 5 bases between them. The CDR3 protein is CASSLSSRTDTQYF. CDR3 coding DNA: TGTGCCAGCAGTTTATCTTCCCGCACAGATACGCAGTATTTT.

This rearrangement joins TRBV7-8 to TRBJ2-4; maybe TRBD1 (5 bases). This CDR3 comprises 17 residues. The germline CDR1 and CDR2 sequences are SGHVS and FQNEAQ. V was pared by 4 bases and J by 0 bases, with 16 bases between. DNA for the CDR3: TGTGCCAGCAGCTCAACTACAGGCCCTCTAGCCAAAAACATTCAGTACTTC. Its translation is CASSSTTGPLAKNIQYF.

The CDR3 loop reads CASSVLTGPYEQYF. The DNA for the CDR3 is TGCGCCAGCAGCGTATTGACAGGACCCTACGAGCAGTACTTC. This rearrangement joins TRBV5-1 to TRBJ2-7; D is possibly TRBD1 (6 bases). V lost 4 bases to trimming and J lost 2 bases, with 13 bases between them. This CDR3 region has 14 residues. Germline-derived CDR1 and CDR2 are SGHRS and YFSETQ.

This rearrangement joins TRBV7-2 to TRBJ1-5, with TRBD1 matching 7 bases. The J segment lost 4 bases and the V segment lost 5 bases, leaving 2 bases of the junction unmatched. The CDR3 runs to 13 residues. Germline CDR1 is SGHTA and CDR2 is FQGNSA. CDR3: CASSQDRNQPQHF. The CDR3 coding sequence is TGTGCCAGCAGCCAGGACAGGAATCAGCCCCAGCATTTT.

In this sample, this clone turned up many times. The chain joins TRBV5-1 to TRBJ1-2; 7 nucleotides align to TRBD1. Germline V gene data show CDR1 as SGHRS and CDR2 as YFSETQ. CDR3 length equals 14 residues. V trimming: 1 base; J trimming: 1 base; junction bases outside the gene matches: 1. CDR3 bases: TGCGCCAGCAGCTTGACAGGGGATAACTATGGCTACACCTTC. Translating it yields CASSLTGDNYGYTF.

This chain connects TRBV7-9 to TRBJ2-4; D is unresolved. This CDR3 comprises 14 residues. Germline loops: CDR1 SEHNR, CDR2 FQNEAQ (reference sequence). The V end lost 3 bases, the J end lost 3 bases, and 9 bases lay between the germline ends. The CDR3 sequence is CASSFAVGKNIQYF. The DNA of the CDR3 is TGTGCCAGCAGCTTCGCGGTAGGCAAAAACATTCAGTACTTC.

The CDR3 spells CASSLVPQPGQIVLFF. DNA for the CDR3: TGTGCCAGCAGCTTAGTCCCCCAGCCCGGACAGATTGTCCTGTTTTTT. The chain recombines TRBV7-9 with TRBJ1-4; a weak D match, TRBD1 (6 bases). CDR3 size: 16 residues. Germline V gives CDR1 SEHNR, CDR2 FQNEAQ (reference sequence). V was shortened by 1 base and J by 14 bases, with 23 bases between the two germline ends.

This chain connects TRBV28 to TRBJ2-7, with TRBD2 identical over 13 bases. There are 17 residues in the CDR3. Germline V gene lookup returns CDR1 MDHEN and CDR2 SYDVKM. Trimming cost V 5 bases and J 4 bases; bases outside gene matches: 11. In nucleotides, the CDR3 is TGTGCCAGCAGTCCAGGACTAGCGGGAGTACAGGGTTACGAGCAGTACTTC. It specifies CASSPGLAGVQGYEQYF. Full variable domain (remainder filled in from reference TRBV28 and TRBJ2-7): DVKVTQSSRYLVKRTGEKVFLECVQDMDHENMFWYRQDPGLGLRLIYFSYDVKMKEKGDIPEGYSVSREKKERFSLILESASTNQTSMYLCASSPGLAGVQGYEQYFGPGTRLTVT.

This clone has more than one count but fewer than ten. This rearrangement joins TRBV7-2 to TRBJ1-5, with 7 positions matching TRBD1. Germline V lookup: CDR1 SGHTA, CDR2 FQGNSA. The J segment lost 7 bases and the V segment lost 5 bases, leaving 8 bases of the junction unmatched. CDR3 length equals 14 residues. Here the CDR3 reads CASSPRVGGQPQHF. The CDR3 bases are TGTGCCAGCAGCCCACGGGTAGGGGGCCAGCCCCAGCATTTT.

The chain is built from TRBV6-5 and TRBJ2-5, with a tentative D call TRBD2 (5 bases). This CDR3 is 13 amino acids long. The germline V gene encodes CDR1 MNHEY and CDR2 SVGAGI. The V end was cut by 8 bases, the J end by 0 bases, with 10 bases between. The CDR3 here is CASQRDHQETQYF. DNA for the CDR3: TGTGCCAGCCAACGGGATCACCAAGAGACCCAGTACTTC.

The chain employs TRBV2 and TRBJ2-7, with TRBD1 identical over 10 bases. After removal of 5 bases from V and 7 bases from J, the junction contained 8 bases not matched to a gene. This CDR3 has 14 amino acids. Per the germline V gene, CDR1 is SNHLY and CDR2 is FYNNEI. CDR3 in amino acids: CASSTGTGVGEQYF. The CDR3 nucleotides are TGTGCCAGCAGTACCGGGACAGGGGTAGGGGAGCAGTACTTC.